This T cell receptor (beta chain) was captured by sequencing in a study of pediatric ulcerative colitis. Data came from immunoSEQ multiplex PCR; TCRdb stores just in-frame clones and leaves some out. The sample has 37,000 or so clones; roughly 80% are singletons. In the case of this clone: The antigen is undetermined.

Study-level points and caveats: All ulcerative colitis patients, but no controls, carried two rectal clonotypes. Acute severe colitis showed lower rectal diversity from clonal expansions.

The CDR3 consists of 17 residues. Germline lookup yields CDR1 MDHEN and CDR2 SYDVKM. The V and J ends lost 6 bases and 4 bases, in that order; junction bases with no gene match: 12. The gene calls are TRBV28 and TRBJ1-4; 9 nucleotides line up with TRBD1. The source is a girl aged 5-17 years with moderate ulcerative colitis. Material for sequencing was blood. CDR3 DNA sequence: TGTGCCAGCAGAGAGCTACAGGGGGCGCAGGTTAATGAAAAACTGTTTTTT. Translated, it gives CASRELQGAQVNEKLFF. Full variable domain (remainder filled in from reference TRBV28 and TRBJ1-4): DVKVTQSSRYLVKRTGEKVFLECVQDMDHENMFWYRQDPGLGLRLIYFSYDVKMKEKGDIPEGYSVSREKKERFSLILESASTNQTSMYLCASRELQGAQVNEKLFFGSGTQLSVL.